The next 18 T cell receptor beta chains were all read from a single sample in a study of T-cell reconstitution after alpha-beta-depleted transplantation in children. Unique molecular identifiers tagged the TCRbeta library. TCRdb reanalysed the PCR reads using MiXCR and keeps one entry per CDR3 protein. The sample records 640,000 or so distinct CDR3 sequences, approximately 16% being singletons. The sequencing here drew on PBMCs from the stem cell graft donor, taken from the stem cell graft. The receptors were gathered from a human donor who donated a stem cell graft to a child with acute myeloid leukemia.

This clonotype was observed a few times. CDR3 bases: TGTGCCAACCTACGGCGAACCGGGGAGCTGTTTTTT. This translates into CANLRRTGELFF. The chain uses TRBV21-1 and TRBJ2-2. TRBV21-1 is classified as a pseudogene. The CDR3 sequence is 12 residues long.

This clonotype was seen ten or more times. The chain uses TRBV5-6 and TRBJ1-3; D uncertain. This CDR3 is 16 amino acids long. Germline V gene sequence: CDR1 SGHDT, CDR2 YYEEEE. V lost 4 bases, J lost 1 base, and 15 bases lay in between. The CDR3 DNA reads TGTGCCAGCAGCCTAATACCATCCGGGTCTGGAAACACCATATATTTT. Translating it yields CASSLIPSGSGNTIYF.

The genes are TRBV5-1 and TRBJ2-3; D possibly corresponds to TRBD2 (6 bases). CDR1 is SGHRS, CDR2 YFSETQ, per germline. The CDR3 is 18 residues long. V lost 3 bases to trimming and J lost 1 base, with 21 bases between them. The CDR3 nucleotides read TGCGCCAGCAGCTCCCGGCCGTCTGGGGGGACTGGCACAGATACGCAGTATTTT. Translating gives CASSSRPSGGTGTDTQYF.

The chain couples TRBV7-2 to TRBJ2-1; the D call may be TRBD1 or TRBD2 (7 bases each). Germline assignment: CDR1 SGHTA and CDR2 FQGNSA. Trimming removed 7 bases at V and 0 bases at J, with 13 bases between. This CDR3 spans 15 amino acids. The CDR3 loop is CASTDREGSYNEQFF. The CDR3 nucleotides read TGTGCCAGCACCGACAGGGAGGGCTCCTACAATGAGCAGTTCTTC.

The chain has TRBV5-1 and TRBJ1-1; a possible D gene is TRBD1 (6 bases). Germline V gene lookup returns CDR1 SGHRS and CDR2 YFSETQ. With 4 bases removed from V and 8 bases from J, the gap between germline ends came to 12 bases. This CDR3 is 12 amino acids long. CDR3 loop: CASSGWTAEAFF. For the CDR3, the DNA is TGCGCCAGCAGCGGCTGGACAGCCGAAGCTTTCTTT.

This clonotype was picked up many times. CDR3 sequence (DNA): TGTGCCAGCAGCCACCCAGGGGACCTCGGTGAGACCCAGTACTTC. This sequence encodes CASSHPGDLGETQYF. The rearrangement uses TRBV5-4 and TRBJ2-5; maybe TRBD1 (6 bases). V lost 4 bases to trimming and J lost 5 bases, with 18 bases between them. The CDR3 totals 15 residues. The germline gives CDR1 SGHNT, CDR2 YYREEE (reference sequence). Using reference TRBV5-4 and TRBJ2-5 for the parts outside the CDR3, the full variable domain is ETGVTQSPTHLIKTRGQQVTLRCSSQSGHNTVSWYQQALGQGPQFIFQYYREEENGRGNFPPRFSGLQFPNYSSELNVNALELDDSALYLCASSHPGDLGETQYFGPGTRLLVL.

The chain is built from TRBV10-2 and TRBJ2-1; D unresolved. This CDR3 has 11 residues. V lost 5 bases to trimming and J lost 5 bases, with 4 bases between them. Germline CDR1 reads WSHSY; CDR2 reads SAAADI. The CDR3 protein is CASSQHNEQFF. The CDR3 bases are TGCGCCAGCAGTCAGCACAATGAGCAGTTCTTC.

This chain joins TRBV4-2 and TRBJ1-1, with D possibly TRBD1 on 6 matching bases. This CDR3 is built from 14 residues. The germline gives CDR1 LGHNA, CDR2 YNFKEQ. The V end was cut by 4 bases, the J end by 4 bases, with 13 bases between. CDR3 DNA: TGTGCCAGCAGCCTTAAGGGAGGGGGCACTGAAGCTTTCTTT. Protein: CASSLKGGGTEAFF.

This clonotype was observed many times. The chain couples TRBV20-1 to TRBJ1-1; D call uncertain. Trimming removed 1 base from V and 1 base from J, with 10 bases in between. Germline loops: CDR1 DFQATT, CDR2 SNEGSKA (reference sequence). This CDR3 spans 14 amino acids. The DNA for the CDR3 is TGCAGTGCTAGAGTGGTAGGAGAGAACACTGAAGCTTTCTTT. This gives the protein CSARVVGENTEAFF.

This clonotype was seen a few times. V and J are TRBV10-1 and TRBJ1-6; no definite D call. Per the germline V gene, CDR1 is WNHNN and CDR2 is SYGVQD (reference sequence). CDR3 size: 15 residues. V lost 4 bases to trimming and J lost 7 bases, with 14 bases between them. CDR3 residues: CASSASYPRNSPLHF. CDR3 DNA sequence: TGCGCCAGCAGTGCTTCGTATCCCCGGAATTCACCCCTCCACTTT.

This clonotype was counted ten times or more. CDR3 protein: CSVYQGTEAFF. The CDR3 nucleotides read TGCAGCGTTTATCAGGGAACTGAAGCTTTCTTT. V and J are TRBV29-1 and TRBJ1-1; D is perhaps TRBD1 (5 bases). The CDR3 totals 11 residues. Germline V gene data show CDR1 as SQVTM and CDR2 as ANQGSEA. Trimming stripped 5 bases from V and 5 bases from J, with 9 bases between.

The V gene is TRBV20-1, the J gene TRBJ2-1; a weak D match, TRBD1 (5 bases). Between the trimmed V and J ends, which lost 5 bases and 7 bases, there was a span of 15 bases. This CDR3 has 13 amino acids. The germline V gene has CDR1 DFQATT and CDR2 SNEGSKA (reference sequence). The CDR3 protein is CSARQTAVNEQFF. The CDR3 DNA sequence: TGCAGTGCTCGCCAGACAGCAGTTAATGAGCAGTTCTTC.

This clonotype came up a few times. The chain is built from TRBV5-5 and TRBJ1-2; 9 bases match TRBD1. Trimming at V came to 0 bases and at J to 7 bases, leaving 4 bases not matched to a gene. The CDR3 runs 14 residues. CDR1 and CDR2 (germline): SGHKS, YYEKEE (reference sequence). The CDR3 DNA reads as TGTGCCAGCAGCTTGGACAGGGGGCTAGGTGGCTACACCTTC. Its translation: CASSLDRGLGGYTF.

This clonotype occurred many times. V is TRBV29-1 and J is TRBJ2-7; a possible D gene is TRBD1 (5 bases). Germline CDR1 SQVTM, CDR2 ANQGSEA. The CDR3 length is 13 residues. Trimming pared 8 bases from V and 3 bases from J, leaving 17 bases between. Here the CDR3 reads CSKDMKPVYEQYF. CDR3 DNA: TGCAGCAAGGACATGAAGCCAGTCTACGAGCAGTACTTC.

CDR3 sequence reads: CATSRDHTGTSYGYTF. The CDR3 coding sequence is TGTGCCACCAGCAGAGACCACACAGGGACCTCCTATGGCTACACCTTC. The V call is TRBV15, the J call TRBJ1-2; D might be TRBD1 (6 bases). CDR1 LNHNV and CDR2 YYDKDF come from the germline V gene (reference sequence). With 0 bases removed from V and 4 bases from J, the gap between germline ends came to 15 bases. CDR3 length: 16 amino acids.

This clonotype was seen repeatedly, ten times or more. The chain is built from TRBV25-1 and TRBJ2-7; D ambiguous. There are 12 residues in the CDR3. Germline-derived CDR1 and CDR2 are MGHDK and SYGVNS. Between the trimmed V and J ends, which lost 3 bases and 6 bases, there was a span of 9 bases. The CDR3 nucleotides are TGTGCCAGCAGTGATTCTGTGCGCGAGCAGTACTTC. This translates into CASSDSVREQYF.

CDR3 coding DNA: TGTGCCAGCAGCTTCTACGCATGGACTAGCTGGAACACCGGGGAGCTGTTTTTT. Residues: CASSFYAWTSWNTGELFF. The chain joins TRBV11-2 to TRBJ2-2, with TRBD2 matching 8 bases. CDR1 SGHAT and CDR2 FQNNGV come from the germline V gene. This CDR3 region has 18 residues. The trim removed 3 bases at V and 1 base at J, leaving 10 bases unmatched.

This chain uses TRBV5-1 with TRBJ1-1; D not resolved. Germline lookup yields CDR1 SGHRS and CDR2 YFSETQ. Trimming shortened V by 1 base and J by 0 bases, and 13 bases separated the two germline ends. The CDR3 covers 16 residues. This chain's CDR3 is CASSLLNGELNTEAFF. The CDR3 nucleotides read TGCGCCAGCAGCTTGTTGAACGGAGAACTGAACACTGAAGCTTTCTTT.